This TCR beta chain was recovered during a study of blood T cell repertoires in COVID-19. Sequenced by immunoSEQ multiplex PCR; TCRdb stores in-frame clones only, minus some. Among about 150,000 clones listed, roughly 82% were seen once. Germline V gene lookup returns CDR1 MNHEY and CDR2 SVGAGI. The CDR3 runs 16 residues. The V gene end was trimmed by 4 bases and the J gene end by 7 bases; junction bases not matched to a gene: 11. Source material: peripheral blood. The J gene is TRBJ1-5, the V gene TRBV6-5; 9 nucleotides align to TRBD1. The TCR originated in a woman between 45 and 60 years old with acute or convalescent COVID-19. The chain's CDR3 is CASSSRLQGAHQPQHF. The CDR3 DNA is TGTGCCAGCAGTTCACGCCTACAGGGGGCGCACCAGCCCCAGCATTTT.